This paragraph reports one TCR beta chain. J lost 7 bases, V lost 8 bases, and 11 bases had no gene match. CDR3 length: 14 residues. CDR1 and CDR2 (germline): ENHRY, SYGVKD. Profiling relied on immunoSEQ multiplex PCR, and the TCRdb table lists in-frame clones only, not all of them. The repertoire consists of around 99,000 clones, with 79% occurring once and the leading ten covering around a sixth. The record originates from a study of blood T cell repertoires in COVID-19. The sequencing input was peripheral blood. V gene TRBV10-3 combines with J gene TRBJ2-7, with 10 bases that match TRBD2. The receptor was derived from a woman over 75 with active or convalescent COVID-19. The CDR3 nucleotides read TGTGCCATCCGACAAGCGGGAGGGCCAATAGAGCAGTACTTC. Its translation is CAIRQAGGPIEQYF.